This TCR beta chain was identified during a study of T cell repertoires in cytomegalovirus infection. TCRdb processed the reads anew with MiXCR; each CDR3 protein has one entry. Of around 100,000 distinct CDR3 sequences listed, less than 55% are singletons. Regarding the study as a whole: Cumulative public TCR beta family frequency identified CMV carriers with the relevant HLA. The ex vivo response was dominated by HLA-C-restricted CMV-specific TCR beta clonotypes.

This clonotype was seen many times. Its specificity is not known. V was pared by 2 bases and J by 4 bases, with 4 bases of the junction left unmatched. The CDR3 sequence is 14 residues long. CDR1 MNHEY and CDR2 SVGAGI come from the germline V gene. V usage is TRBV6-5 and J usage is TRBJ1-1; 7 nucleotides match TRBD1. The receptor was isolated from a human donor in good health (CMV status not recorded). Some clones in this sample may be carry-over from other donors' samples. The material sequenced was CD8+ T cells from cultured PBMCs, taken from culture after CMV antigen stimulation. The CDR3 here is CASSYDRVSTEAFF. In nucleotides, the CDR3 is TGTGCCAGCAGTTACGACAGGGTGTCCACTGAAGCTTTCTTT.